This T cell receptor beta chain was documented in a study of blood T cell repertoires in COVID-19. Here immunoSEQ multiplex PCR was the method, and the copy in TCRdb shows in-frame clones only, minus some. The repertoire holds 200,000 to 250,000 clones, with 65% to 90% as singletons. The sequence was obtained from a woman aged 45-60 years with acute or convalescent COVID-19. Sequencing used peripheral blood.

The CDR3 DNA is TGTGCCAGCAGTGACGGCGGGAGGGATAGTTACGAGCAGTACTTC. It translates to CASSDGGRDSYEQYF. The gene calls are TRBV6-1 and TRBJ2-7; 9 bases align to TRBD2. Germline V gene sequence: CDR1 MNHNS, CDR2 SASEGT. CDR3 size: 15 residues. The V segment lost 3 bases and the J segment 4 bases; nucleotides outside the gene matches: 7.